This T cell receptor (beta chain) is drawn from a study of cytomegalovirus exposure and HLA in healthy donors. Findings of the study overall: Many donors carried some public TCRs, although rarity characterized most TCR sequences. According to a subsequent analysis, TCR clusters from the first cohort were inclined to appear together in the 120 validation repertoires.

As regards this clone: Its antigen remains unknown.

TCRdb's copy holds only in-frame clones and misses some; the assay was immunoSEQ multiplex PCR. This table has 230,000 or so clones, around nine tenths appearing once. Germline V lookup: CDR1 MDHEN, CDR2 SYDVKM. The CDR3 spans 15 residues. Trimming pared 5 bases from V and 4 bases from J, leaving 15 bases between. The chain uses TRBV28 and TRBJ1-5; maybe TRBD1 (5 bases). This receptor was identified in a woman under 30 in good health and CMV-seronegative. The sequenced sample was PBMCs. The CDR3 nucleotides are TGTGCCAGCAGTGAGAGGGGAGGAGAGAATCAGCCCCAGCATTTT. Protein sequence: CASSERGGENQPQHF.